The 8 T cell receptor beta chains presented below share a single source sample, sequenced in a study of shared clonotypes between healthy human individuals. Generated by immunoSEQ multiplex PCR, the TCRdb table keeps only in-frame clones and is missing some. The sample shows roughly 2 million clones, roughly 95% of them seen only once. The sequencing input was naive CD4+ T cells sorted from blood. Specified subset: CD45RA+ positively selected. Receptors were obtained from a man younger than 35 in good health.

The rearrangement joins TRBV4-1 to TRBJ2-5; 10 positions agree with TRBD2. This CDR3 is 15 amino acids long. Unmatched junction bases numbered 5, after V lost 2 bases and J lost 5 bases. Germline loops: CDR1 MGHRA, CDR2 YSYEKL. CDR3 amino acids: CASSQLAGGKETQYF. CDR3 sequence (DNA): TGCGCCAGCAGCCAATTAGCGGGGGGCAAGGAGACCCAGTACTTC.

This chain uses TRBV7-2 with TRBJ2-7; no definite D call. Trimming cost V 1 base and J 2 bases, with 12 bases left between them. There are 15 residues in the CDR3. Per the germline V gene, CDR1 is SGHTA and CDR2 is FQGNSA. The CDR3 nucleotides are TGTGCCAGCAGCTTAGGGGTAGTCTCGACCTACGAGCAGTACTTC. Amino acid sequence: CASSLGVVSTYEQYF. The full variable domain, its missing parts supplied by reference TRBV7-2 and TRBJ2-7, is GAGVSQSPSNKVTEKGKDVELRCDPISGHTALYWYRQSLGQGLEFLIYFQGNSAPDKSGLPSDRFSAERTGGSVSTLTIQRTQQEDSAVYLCASSLGVVSTYEQYFGPGTRLTVT.

The rearrangement joins TRBV5-4 to TRBJ2-3; 12 bases are shared with TRBD2. The CDR3 has 15 amino acids. V trimming: 3 bases; J trimming: 4 bases; junction bases outside the gene matches: 3. Germline values: CDR1 SGHNT, CDR2 YYREEE (reference sequence). The CDR3 sequence: CASSYLAGGPDTQYF. CDR3 sequence (DNA): TGTGCCAGCAGCTATCTAGCGGGAGGGCCAGATACGCAGTATTTT.

This chain connects TRBV18 to TRBJ2-7, with a tentative D call TRBD1 (6 bases). Trimming removed 6 bases from V and 4 bases from J, with 13 bases in between. The CDR3 is made up of 13 amino acids. CDR1 is KGHSH and CDR2 is LQKENI in the germline V gene. The DNA of the CDR3 is TGTGCCAGCTCCCCAGGACAGCAATACGAGCAGTACTTC. This translates into CASSPGQQYEQYF.

J is TRBJ1-2 and V is TRBV28, with 9 nucleotides matching TRBD1. V dropped 5 bases and J dropped 0; count of bases not matched to a gene: 10. This CDR3 region has 17 residues. Germline CDR1 reads MDHEN; CDR2 reads SYDVKM. In DNA, the CDR3 is TGTGCCAGCAGTCCTACCGGGACAGGGTTTGCTAACTATGGCTACACCTTC. Encoded protein: CASSPTGTGFANYGYTF.

The V and J genes are TRBV6-5 and TRBJ2-1, with TRBD2 identical over 8 bases. The V and J ends lost 2 bases and 1 base, in that order; junction bases with no gene match: 4. The length of the CDR3 is 16 residues. The germline V gene has CDR1 MNHEY and CDR2 SVGAGI. The CDR3 DNA reads TGTGCCAGCAGTTACAACGGGAGGGGGTCCTACAATGAGCAGTTCTTC. The encoded protein is CASSYNGRGSYNEQFF.

The genes are TRBV5-1 and TRBJ2-5, with D possibly matching TRBD2 (6 bases). The V end was cut by 4 bases, the J end by 4 bases, with 17 bases between. The CDR3 runs 15 residues. Germline V gives CDR1 SGHRS, CDR2 YFSETQ. Here the CDR3 reads CASSPALGSRETQYF. As DNA, the CDR3 is TGCGCCAGCAGCCCAGCGCTCGGGAGCCGAGAGACCCAGTACTTC.

The CDR3 reads CARSSRQNEQFF. As DNA, the CDR3 is TGTGCCAGAAGCTCCCGCCAAAATGAGCAGTTCTTC. The rearrangement joins TRBV5-3 to TRBJ2-1; D gene unclear. TRBV5-3 is sorted into the ORF group, with uncertain function. V was clipped by 3 bases and J by 7 bases, with 8 bases between them. The CDR3 extends over 12 amino acids.